This TCR beta chain was identified in a study of blood T cell repertoires in COVID-19 (dated by TCRdb to about 2020). As for the study more broadly: The collaborator samples originated in the United States, Italy and Spain and spanned the acute and convalescent phases of COVID-19. HLA class I and class II types, where available, came from metadata supplied by the sample provider rather than from assay-based typing. A de-identified subject ID, COVID-19 status, age in years and sex were almost always included in the sample metadata. The samples were drawn from two sources: the first 160 participants of the ongoing ImmuneRACE study, and 950 to 1,500 subjects contributed by 6 global collaborators. The prospective study material was composed of cDNA or gDNA derived from T cells, B-cell-depleted T cells, or PBMCs. Deeply sampled blood TCRbeta repertoires from subjects exposed to, actively infected with, or recovered from COVID-19 were included in the dataset. The repertoires were released in a freely available public database intended as a resource for research on the immune response to SARS-CoV-2. The paper as a whole reports these results and caveats: The quantity of clinical and demographic metadata differed by source and by participant and was supplied without curation.

As to this clone: Its antigen target is currently unknown. Nothing much larger sits one base from this clone, and base qualities are not available.

The cysteine opens and the phenylalanine closes a CDR3 of 13 amino acids. Solely the CDR3 DNA is kept, with 39 bases framed from the first base. A distance of 15 bases separates the germline ends of V and J, which lose 8 bases and 7 bases respectively. Based on the germline V gene (reference sequence), the CDR1 and CDR2 sequences are LNHDA and SQIVND. Each collaborating institution followed its own protocols to collect whole blood in K2EDTA tubes. For TCRbeta analysis, collaborator samples were shipped as frozen whole blood, as isolated PBMCs, or as DNA extracted from either sample type. TCRbeta CDR3 regions were amplified from genomic DNA using the immunoSEQ Assay, a bias-controlled multiplex PCR. In the authors' own workflow: The number of nucleated cells in each sample was estimated by amplification of reference gene primers within the assay. To quantify the absolute abundance of each unique TCRbeta CDR3 rearrangement, sequence reads were collapsed and filtered. For each sample, productive Simpson clonality was calculated as the square root of Simpson's diversity index over productive rearrangements. This immuneACCESS table, as held by TCRdb, lists in-frame sequences with V and J called but not all clones. Of the missing ones, under half trace to an unresolved V gene in checked studies; the others have no known cause. That table is the source of V, J and clone size, and D and trimming were worked out from the DNA. In this sample the table shows some 74,000 clones, roughly four fifths of which occur a single time. The ten largest clones take up about 43% of the sample.

The rearrangement combines TRBV19 with TRBJ1-5; perhaps TRBD1 is the D gene, with 5 bases matching. The receptor comes from a man older than 75 with acute or convalescent COVID-19. Specimen: peripheral blood. The bases are TGTGCCAGTCGCGGGGGATTTGGGCAGCCCCAGCATTTT. It specifies CASRGGFGQPQHF. With the portions outside the CDR3 filled from the reference TRBV19 and TRBJ1-5 genes, the complete variable region becomes DGGITQSPKYLFRKEGQNVTLSCEQNLNHDAMYWYRQDPGQGLRLIYYSQIVNDFQKGDIAEGYSVSREKKESFPLTVTSAQKNPTAFYLCASRGGFGQPQHFGDGTRLSIL.